This TCR beta chain derives from a study of T-cell reconstitution after alpha-beta-depleted transplantation in children. In its sample, this clonotype was seen a few times. Using unique molecular identifiers, the investigators prepared the TCRbeta library. Via MiXCR, TCRdb re-called the PCR reads, giving one row per CDR3 protein. The sample lists roughly 200,000 distinct CDR3 sequences, about 14% seen once, with roughly 13% in the top ten. Germline trimming cut 2 bases from V and 4 bases from J; bases unmatched to any gene: 11. The CDR3 spans 17 residues. Germline CDR1 reads SGHNT; CDR2 reads YYREEE (reference sequence).

The sample was PBMCs from the stem cell graft donor, taken from the stem cell graft. The V call is TRBV5-4, the J call TRBJ1-2; 10 bases align to TRBD1. This clonotype was obtained from a human donor who donated a stem cell graft to a child with acute lymphoblastic leukemia. CDR3 loop: CASSFPGTGVLVYGYTF. The CDR3 nucleotides read TGTGCCAGCAGCTTTCCCGGGACAGGGGTATTGGTCTATGGCTACACCTTC.